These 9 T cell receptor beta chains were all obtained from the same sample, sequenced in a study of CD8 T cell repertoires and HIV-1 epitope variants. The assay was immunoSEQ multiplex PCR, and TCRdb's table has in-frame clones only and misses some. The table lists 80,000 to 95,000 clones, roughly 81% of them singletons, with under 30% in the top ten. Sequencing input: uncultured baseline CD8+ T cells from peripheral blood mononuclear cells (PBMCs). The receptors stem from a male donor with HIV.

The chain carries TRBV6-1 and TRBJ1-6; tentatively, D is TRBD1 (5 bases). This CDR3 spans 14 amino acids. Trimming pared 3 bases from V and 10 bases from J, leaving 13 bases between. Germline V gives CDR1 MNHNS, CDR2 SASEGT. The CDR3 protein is CASSDRGEESPLHF. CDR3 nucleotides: TGTGCCAGCAGTGATAGGGGAGAAGAATCACCCCTCCACTTT.

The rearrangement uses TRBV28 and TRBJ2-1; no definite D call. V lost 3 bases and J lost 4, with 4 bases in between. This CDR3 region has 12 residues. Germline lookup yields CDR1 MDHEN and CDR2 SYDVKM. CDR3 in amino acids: CASSFSYNEQFF. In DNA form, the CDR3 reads TGTGCCAGCAGTTTCTCTTACAATGAGCAGTTCTTC.

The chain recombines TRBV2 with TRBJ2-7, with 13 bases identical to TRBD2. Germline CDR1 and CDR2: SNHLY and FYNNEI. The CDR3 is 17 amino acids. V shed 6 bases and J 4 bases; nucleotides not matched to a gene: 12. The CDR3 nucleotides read TGTGCCAGCAGCCGGGACGGTTGGACTAGCGGGAGTTACGAGCAGTACTTC. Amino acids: CASSRDGWTSGSYEQYF.

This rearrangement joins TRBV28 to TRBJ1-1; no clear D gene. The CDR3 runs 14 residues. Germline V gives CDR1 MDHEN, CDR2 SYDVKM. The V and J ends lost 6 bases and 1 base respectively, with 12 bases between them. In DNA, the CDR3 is TGTGCCAGCAGCCTCGTGGACGAGAACACTGAAGCTTTCTTT. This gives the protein CASSLVDENTEAFF.

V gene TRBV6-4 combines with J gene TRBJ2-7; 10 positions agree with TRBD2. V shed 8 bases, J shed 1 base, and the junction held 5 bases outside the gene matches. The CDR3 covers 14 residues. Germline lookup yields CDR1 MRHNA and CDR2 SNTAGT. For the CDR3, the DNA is TGTGCCAGCTGGAGACTAGCGGGTTCCTACGAGCAGTACTTC. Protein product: CASWRLAGSYEQYF.

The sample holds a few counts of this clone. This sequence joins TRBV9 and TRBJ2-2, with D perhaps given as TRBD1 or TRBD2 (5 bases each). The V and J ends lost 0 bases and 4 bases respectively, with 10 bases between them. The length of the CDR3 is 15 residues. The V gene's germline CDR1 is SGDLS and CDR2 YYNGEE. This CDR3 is CASSVDGAATGELFF. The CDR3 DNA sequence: TGTGCCAGCAGCGTAGACGGGGCGGCCACCGGGGAGCTGTTTTTT.

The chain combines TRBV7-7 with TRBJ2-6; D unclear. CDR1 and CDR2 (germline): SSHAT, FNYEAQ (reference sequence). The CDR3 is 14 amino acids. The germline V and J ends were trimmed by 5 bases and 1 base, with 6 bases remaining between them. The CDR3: CASSVTSGANVLTF. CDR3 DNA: TGTGCCAGCAGCGTGACTTCTGGGGCCAACGTCCTGACTTTC.

The CDR3 is CSVTDGTQYF. CDR3 DNA sequence: TGCAGCGTGACGGACGGGACCCAGTACTTC. The J gene is TRBJ2-5, the V gene TRBV29-1; D is ambiguous. The CDR3 totals 10 residues. Germline V lookup: CDR1 SQVTM, CDR2 ANQGSEA. V was trimmed by 6 bases and J by 7 bases, leaving 9 bases between them.

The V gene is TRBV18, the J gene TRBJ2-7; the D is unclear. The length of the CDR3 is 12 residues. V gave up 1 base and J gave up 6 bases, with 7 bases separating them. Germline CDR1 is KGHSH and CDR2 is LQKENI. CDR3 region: CASSPREREQYF. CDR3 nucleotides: TGTGCCAGCTCACCACGCGAACGCGAGCAGTACTTC. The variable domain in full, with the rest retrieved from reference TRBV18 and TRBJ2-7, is NAGVMQNPRHLVRRRGQEARLRCSPMKGHSHVYWYRQLPEEGLKFMVYLQKENIIDESGMPKERFSAEFPKEGPSILRIQQVVRGDSAAYFCASSPREREQYFGPGTRLTVT.